The T cell receptor (beta chain) under discussion was sequenced for a study of blood T cell repertoires in COVID-19 (TCRdb year 2020). Study-level background: Samples covering the acute and convalescent phases of COVID-19 were provided by collaborators in the United States, Italy and Spain. The prospective study material was composed of cDNA or gDNA derived from T cells, B-cell-depleted T cells, or PBMCs. Subjects who had been exposed to COVID-19, were actively infected with it, or had recovered from it provided the deeply sampled blood TCRbeta repertoires that made up the dataset. The repertoires were made available in a free public database intended to serve as a resource for research on the immune response to SARS-CoV-2. The samples were drawn from two sources: the first 160 participants of the ongoing ImmuneRACE study, and fewer than 1,500 subjects contributed by 6 global collaborators. Nearly every sample came with metadata listing a de-identified subject ID, COVID-19 status, age in years and sex. Where available, HLA class I and class II types were taken from metadata supplied by the sample provider and were not determined by assay-based typing.

Trimming removed 3 bases from V and 0 bases from J; the gene matches leave 7 bases unexplained. Taken from cysteine to phenylalanine, the CDR3 has 16 residues. Only the CDR3 portion is preserved as DNA: 48 bases, with reading frame beginning at the first base. Taken from the germline V gene, the CDR1 and CDR2 loops are MGHRA and YSYEKL. The immunoSEQ Assay, a bias-controlled multiplex PCR, was used to amplify TCRbeta CDR3 regions from genomic DNA. The authors processed their data as follows. Nucleated cell counts per sample were estimated from amplification of reference gene primers within the assay. To quantify the absolute abundance of each unique TCRbeta CDR3 rearrangement, sequence reads were collapsed and filtered. For each sample, productive Simpson clonality was calculated as the square root of Simpson's diversity index over productive rearrangements. The table was pulled from immuneACCESS by TCRdb, which kept in-frame rearrangements only. Such tables lose some clones; where checked, under half of the loss comes from unresolved V genes, and the rest has no known cause. Clone size and the V and J calls come from that table; the DNA yielded D and trimming. For this sample there are some 75,000 clones; around nine tenths appear just once. The top ten clones comprise just under 0.6% of the sample.

Each collaborating institution followed its own protocols to collect whole blood in K2EDTA tubes. For TCRbeta analysis, collaborators shipped samples as frozen whole blood, isolated PBMCs, or DNA extracted from either of those sample types. The paper as a whole reports these results and caveats: Clinical and demographic metadata were provided uncurated, with the amount varying by source and participant.

This clone was counted a few times. Its antigen remains undetermined. Nothing much larger sits one base from this clone, and base qualities are not available. The rearranged chain carries TRBV4-1 and TRBJ1-1; 7 bases in between match TRBD1. Specimen: peripheral blood. This receptor was taken from a man in his sixties with acute or convalescent COVID-19. The CDR3 region reads CASSHPAGQLNTEAFF. DNA sequence: TGCGCCAGCAGCCATCCCGCGGGACAGTTGAACACTGAAGCTTTCTTT.